This T cell receptor beta chain was sequenced during a study of shared T cell receptors in the human thymus. TCRdb's table, derived via immunoSEQ multiplex PCR, lists solely in-frame clones and lacks some. The sample has under 850,000 clones, 88% seen once. Germline loops: CDR1 SEHNR, CDR2 FQNEAQ (reference sequence). This CDR3 has 17 amino acids. V lost 5 bases to trimming and J lost 6 bases; unmatched junction nucleotides: 16. A further study also used this sample, focusing on human thymus T cells. That paper states: Donation came from healthy Finnish infants having corrective surgery for congenital heart defects. Thymic tissue was derived from resections collected during corrective heart surgery. What related research reported was that thymic repertoires overlapped highly among unrelated individuals.

V gene TRBV7-9 combines with J gene TRBJ2-3, with TRBD2 identical over 8 bases. This receptor was obtained from a boy younger than two with a congenital heart defect. The sequenced sample was thymocytes. The CDR3 protein is CASSPPGGELGGDTQYF. Here the CDR3 DNA reads TGTGCCAGCAGCCCCCCGGGGGGGGAGCTCGGGGGGGATACGCAGTATTTT.